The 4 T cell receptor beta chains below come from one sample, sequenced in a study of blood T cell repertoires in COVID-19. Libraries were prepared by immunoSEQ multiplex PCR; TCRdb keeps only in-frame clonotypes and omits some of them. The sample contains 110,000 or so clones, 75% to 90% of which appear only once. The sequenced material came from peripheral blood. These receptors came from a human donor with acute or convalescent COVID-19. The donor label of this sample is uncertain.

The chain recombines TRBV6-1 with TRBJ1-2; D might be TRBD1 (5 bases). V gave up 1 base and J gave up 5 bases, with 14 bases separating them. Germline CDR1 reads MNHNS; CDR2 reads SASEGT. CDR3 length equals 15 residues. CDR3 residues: CASSEVAQAPYGYTF. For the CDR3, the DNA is TGTGCCAGCAGTGAAGTAGCACAGGCACCTTATGGCTACACCTTC.

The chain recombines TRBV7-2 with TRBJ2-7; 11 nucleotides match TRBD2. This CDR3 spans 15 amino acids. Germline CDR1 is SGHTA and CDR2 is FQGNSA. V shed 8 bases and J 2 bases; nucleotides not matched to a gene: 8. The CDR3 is CASELAGAGTYEQYF. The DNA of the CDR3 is TGTGCCAGCGAACTAGCGGGAGCAGGGACCTACGAGCAGTACTTC.

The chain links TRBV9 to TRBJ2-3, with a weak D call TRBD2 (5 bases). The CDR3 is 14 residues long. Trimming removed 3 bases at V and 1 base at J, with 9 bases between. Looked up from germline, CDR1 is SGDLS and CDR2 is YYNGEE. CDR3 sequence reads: CASSDGVGTDTQYF. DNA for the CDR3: TGTGCCAGCAGCGACGGGGTTGGCACAGATACGCAGTATTTT.

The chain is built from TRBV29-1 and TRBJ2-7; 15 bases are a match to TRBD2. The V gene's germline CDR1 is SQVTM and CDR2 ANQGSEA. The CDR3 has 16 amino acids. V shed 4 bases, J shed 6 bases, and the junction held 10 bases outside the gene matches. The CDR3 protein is CSVGTSGRALVGEQYF. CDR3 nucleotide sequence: TGCAGCGTTGGGACTAGCGGGAGGGCCTTGGTCGGCGAGCAGTACTTC.